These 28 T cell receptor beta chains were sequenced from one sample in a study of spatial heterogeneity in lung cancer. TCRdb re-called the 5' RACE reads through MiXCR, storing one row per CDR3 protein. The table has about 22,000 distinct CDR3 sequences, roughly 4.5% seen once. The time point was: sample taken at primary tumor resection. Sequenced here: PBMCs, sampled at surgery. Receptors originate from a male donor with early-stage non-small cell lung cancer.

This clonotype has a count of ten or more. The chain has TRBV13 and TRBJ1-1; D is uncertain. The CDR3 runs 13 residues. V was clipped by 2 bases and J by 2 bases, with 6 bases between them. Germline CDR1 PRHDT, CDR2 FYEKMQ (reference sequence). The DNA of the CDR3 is TGTGCCAGCAGCTTACGAATAAACACTGAAGCTTTCTTT. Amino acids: CASSLRINTEAFF. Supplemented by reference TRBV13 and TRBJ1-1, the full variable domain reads AAGVIQSPRHLIKEKRETATLKCYPIPRHDTVYWYQQGPGQDPQFLISFYEKMQSDKGSIPDRFSAQQFSDYHSELNMSSLELGDSALYFCASSLRINTEAFFGQGTRLTVV.

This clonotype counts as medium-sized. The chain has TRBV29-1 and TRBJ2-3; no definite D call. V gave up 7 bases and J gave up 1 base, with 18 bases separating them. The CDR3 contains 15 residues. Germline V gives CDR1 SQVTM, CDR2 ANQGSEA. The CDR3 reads CSAGYREAGTDTQYF. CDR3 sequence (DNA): TGCAGCGCTGGATATAGAGAGGCAGGCACAGATACGCAGTATTTT.

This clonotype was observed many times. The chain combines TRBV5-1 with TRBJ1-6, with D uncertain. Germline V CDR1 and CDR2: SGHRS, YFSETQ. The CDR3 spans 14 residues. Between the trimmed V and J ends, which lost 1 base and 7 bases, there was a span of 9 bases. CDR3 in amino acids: CASSLSGENSPLHF. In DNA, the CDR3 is TGCGCCAGCAGCTTGTCTGGGGAAAATTCACCCCTCCACTTT.

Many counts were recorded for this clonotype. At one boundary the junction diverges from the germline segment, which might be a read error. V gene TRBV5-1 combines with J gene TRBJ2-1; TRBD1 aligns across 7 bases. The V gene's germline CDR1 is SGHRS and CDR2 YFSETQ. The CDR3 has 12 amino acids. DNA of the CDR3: TGCGCCAGCAGCTTGGGACAGGGTCAGGGACGCTTC. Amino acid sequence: CASSLGQGQGRF.

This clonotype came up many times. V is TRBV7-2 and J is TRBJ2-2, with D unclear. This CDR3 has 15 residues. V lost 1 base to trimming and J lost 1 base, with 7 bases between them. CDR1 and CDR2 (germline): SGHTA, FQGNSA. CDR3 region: CASSLGSGNTGELFF. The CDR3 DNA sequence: TGTGCCAGCAGCTTAGGGTCAGGGAACACCGGGGAGCTGTTTTTT.

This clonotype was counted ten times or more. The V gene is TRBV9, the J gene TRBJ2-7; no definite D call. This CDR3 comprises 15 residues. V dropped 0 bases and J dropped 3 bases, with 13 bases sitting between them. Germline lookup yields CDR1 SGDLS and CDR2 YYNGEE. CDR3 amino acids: CASSVGAGSRYEQYF. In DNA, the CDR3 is TGTGCCAGCAGCGTAGGTGCAGGATCGCGCTACGAGCAGTACTTC. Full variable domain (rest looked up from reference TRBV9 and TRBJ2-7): DSGVTQTPKHLITATGQRVTLRCSPRSGDLSVYWYQQSLDQGLQFLIQYYNGEERAKGNILERFSAQQFPDLHSELNLSSLELGDSALYFCASSVGAGSRYEQYFGPGTRLTVT.

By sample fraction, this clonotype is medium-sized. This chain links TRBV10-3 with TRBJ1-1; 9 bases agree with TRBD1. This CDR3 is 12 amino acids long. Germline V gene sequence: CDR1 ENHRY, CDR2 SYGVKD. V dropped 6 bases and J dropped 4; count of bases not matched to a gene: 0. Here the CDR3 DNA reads TGTGCCATCAGGACAGGGGGCACTGAAGCTTTCTTT. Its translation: CAIRTGGTEAFF.

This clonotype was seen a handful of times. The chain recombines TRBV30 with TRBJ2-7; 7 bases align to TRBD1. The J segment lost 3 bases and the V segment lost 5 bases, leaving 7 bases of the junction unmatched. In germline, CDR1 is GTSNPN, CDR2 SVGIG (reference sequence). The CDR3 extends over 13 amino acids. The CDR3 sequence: CAWCRTGLYEQYF. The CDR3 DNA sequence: TGTGCCTGGTGCCGGACAGGCCTCTACGAGCAGTACTTC.

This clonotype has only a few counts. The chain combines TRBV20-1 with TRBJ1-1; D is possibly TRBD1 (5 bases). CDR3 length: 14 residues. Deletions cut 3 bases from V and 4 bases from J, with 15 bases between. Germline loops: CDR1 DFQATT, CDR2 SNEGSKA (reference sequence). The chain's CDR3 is CSASKPQGSTEAFF. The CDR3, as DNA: TGCAGTGCTAGTAAGCCTCAGGGAAGCACTGAAGCTTTCTTT.

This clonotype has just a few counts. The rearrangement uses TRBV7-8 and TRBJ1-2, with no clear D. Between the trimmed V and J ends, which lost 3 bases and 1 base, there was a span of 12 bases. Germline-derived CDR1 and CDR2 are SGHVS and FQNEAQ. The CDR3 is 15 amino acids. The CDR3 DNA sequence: TGTGCCAGCAGCTTCGGCAGCAGGATTAACTATGGCTACACCTTC. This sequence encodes CASSFGSRINYGYTF.

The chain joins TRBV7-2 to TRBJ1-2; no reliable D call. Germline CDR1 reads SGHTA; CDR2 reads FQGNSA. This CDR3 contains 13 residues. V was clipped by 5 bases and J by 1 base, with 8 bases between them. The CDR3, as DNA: TGTGCCAGCAGCCCGGGGAGTAACTATGGCTACACCTTC. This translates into CASSPGSNYGYTF.

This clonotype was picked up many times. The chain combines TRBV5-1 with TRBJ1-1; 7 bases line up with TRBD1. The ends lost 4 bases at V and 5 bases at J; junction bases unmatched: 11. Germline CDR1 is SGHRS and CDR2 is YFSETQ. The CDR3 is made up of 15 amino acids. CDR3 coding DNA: TGCGCCAGCAGCGTCCGGGACAGACAGGGTACTGAAGCTTTCTTT. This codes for CASSVRDRQGTEAFF. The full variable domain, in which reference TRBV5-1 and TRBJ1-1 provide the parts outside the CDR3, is KAGVTQTPRYLIKTRGQQVTLSCSPISGHRSVSWYQQTPGQGLQFLFEYFSETQRNKGNFPGRFSGRQFSNSRSEMNVSTLELGDSALYLCASSVRDRQGTEAFFGQGTRLTVV.

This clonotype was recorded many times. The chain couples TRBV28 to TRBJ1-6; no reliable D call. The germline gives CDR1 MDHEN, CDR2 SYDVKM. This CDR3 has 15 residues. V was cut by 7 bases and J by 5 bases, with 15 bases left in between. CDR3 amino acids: CASTVPGQNNSPLHF. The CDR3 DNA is TGTGCCAGCACGGTCCCAGGCCAGAATAATTCACCCCTCCACTTT.

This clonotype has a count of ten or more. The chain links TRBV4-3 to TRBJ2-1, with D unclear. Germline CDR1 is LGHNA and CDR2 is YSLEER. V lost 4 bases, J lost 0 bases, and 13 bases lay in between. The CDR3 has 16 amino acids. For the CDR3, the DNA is TGCGCCAGCAGCCGGGAAGACCGGAGCTCCTACAATGAGCAGTTCTTC. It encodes CASSREDRSSYNEQFF.

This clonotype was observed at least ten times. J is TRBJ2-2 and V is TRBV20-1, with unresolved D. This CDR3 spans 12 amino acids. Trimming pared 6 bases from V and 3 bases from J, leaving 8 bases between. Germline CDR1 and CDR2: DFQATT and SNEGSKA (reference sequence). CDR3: CSADGDTGELFF. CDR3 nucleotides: TGCAGTGCGGATGGGGACACCGGGGAGCTGTTTTTT.

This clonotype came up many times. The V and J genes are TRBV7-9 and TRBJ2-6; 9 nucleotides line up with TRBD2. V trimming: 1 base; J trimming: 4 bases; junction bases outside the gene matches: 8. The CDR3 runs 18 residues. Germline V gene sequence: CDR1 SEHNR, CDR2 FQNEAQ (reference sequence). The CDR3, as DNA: TGTGCCAGCAGCTTAGTTAGTAGCGGGAGCTCGGGGGCCAACGTCCTGACTTTC. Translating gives CASSLVSSGSSGANVLTF.

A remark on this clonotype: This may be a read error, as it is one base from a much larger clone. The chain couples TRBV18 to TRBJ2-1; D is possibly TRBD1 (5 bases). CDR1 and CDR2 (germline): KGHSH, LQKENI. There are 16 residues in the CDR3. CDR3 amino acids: CASSDFTGLANNEQLF. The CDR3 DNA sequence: TGTGCCAGCTCAGATTTTACAGGTCTTGCCAACAATGAGCAGTTATTC.

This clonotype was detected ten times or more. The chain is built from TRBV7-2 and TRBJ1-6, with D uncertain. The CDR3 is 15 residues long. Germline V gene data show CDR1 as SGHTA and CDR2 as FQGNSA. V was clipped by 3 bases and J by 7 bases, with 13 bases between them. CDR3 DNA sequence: TGTGCCAGCAGCTTTAAGGGCCCGCGAAATTCACCCCTCCACTTT. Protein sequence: CASSFKGPRNSPLHF.

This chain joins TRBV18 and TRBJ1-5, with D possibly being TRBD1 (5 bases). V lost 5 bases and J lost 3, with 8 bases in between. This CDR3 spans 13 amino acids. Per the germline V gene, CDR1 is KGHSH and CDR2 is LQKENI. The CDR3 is CASSLGANQPQHF. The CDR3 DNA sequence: TGTGCCAGCTCATTAGGGGCCAATCAGCCCCAGCATTTT. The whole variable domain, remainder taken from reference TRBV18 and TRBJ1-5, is NAGVMQNPRHLVRRRGQEARLRCSPMKGHSHVYWYRQLPEEGLKFMVYLQKENIIDESGMPKERFSAEFPKEGPSILRIQQVVRGDSAAYFCASSLGANQPQHFGDGTRLSIL.

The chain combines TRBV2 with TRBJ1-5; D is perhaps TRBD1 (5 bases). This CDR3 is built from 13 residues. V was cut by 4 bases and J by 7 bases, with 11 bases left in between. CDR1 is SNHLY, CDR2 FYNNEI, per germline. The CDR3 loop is CASSGGLGQPQHF. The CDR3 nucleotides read TGTGCCAGCAGTGGGGGGTTGGGGCAGCCCCAGCATTTT.

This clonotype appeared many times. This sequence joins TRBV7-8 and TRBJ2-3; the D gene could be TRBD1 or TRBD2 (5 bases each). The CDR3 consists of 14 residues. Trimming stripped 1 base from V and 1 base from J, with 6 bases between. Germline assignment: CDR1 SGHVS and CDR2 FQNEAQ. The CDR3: CASSLGGRTDTQYF. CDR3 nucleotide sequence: TGTGCCAGCAGCTTAGGGGGACGCACAGATACGCAGTATTTT.

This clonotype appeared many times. CDR3 coding DNA: TGTGCCATCAGTGACAACAATGAGCAGTTCTTC. Translating gives CAISDNNEQFF. J is TRBJ2-1 and V is TRBV10-3; D call uncertain. This CDR3 has 11 residues. V dropped 3 bases and J dropped 5 bases, with 2 bases sitting between them. Germline CDR1 and CDR2: ENHRY and SYGVKD.

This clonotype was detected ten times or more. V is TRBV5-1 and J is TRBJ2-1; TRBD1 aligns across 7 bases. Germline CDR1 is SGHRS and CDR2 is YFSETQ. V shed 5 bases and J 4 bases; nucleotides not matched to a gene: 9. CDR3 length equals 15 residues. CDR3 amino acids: CASRPSGTVYNEQFF. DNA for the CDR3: TGCGCCAGCAGACCCTCCGGGACAGTATACAATGAGCAGTTCTTC.

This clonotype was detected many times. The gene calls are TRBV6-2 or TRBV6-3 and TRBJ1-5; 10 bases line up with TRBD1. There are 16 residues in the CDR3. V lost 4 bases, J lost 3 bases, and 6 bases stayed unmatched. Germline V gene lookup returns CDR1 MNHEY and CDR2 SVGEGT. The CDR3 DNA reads TGTGCCAGCAGTTCCTGGACAGGGGGAGCCAATCAGCCCCAGCATTTT. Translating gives CASSSWTGGANQPQHF.

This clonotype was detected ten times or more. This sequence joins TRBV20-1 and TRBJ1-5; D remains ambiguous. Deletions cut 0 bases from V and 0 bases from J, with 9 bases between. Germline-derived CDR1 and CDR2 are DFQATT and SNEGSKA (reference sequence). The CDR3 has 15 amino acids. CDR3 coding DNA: TGCAGTGCTAGAGATAATACGGGTAGCAATCAGCCCCAGCATTTT. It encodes CSARDNTGSNQPQHF.

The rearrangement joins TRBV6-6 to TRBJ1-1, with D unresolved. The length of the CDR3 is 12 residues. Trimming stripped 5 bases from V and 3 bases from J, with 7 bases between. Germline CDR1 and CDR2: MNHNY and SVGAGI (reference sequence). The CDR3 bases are TGTGCCAGCAGTAGCCTGGACACTGAAGCTTTCTTT. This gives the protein CASSSLDTEAFF.

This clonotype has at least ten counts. The CDR3 spells CASSSPDRESTDTQYF. In DNA, the CDR3 is TGTGCCAGCAGCTCGCCGGACAGGGAGAGCACAGATACGCAGTATTTT. This chain connects TRBV7-6 to TRBJ2-3; 8 bases map to TRBD1. Losses at the gene ends were 4 bases for V and 0 bases for J; bases not matched to a gene: 6. In germline, CDR1 is SGHVS, CDR2 FNYEAQ. The CDR3 is 16 residues long.

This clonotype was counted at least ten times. The CDR3 loop is CASSSTGLAEYNEQFF. CDR3 in DNA: TGTGCCAGCAGTTCGACTGGACTAGCGGAATACAATGAGCAGTTCTTC. The chain couples TRBV6-2 or TRBV6-3 to TRBJ2-1, with 10 bases that match TRBD2. The length of the CDR3 is 16 residues. With 4 bases clipped from V and 4 bases from J, the junction kept 7 bases outside the gene matches. Germline values: CDR1 MNHEY, CDR2 SVGEGT.